This T cell receptor (beta chain) was obtained from a study of beta chain features in type 1 diabetes. Whole-study results and caveats: TCRB CDR3 length was moderately but significantly reduced in all four CD4+ subsets of Type 1 diabetes patients.

Sorting that relied on CD45RO/CCR7/CD25/CD127/CD95/CD27 yielded CD4+ naive, central memory, regulatory and stem cell-like memory cells. Concerning this clone itself: Its target is unknown.

The isolated RNA, all of it, was reverse transcribed, so expressed TCRB transcripts were what got sequenced. The data were produced by immunoSEQ multiplex PCR, yet TCRdb's version contains in-frame clones alone and is incomplete. The sample records a few hundred thousand clones, 14% being singletons. Per the germline V gene, CDR1 is MNHEY and CDR2 is SMNVEV (reference sequence). The germline V and J ends were trimmed by 4 bases and 8 bases, with 9 bases remaining between them. The CDR3 length is 12 residues. The sequence derives from a man in his thirties or forties with type 1 diabetes. The chain employs TRBV27 and TRBJ2-1; D unclear. The sample was naive CD4+ T cells from blood. CDR3 loop: CASSSLPHEQFF. The CDR3 nucleotides are TGTGCCAGCAGTTCCCTCCCCCATGAGCAGTTCTTC.